A single sample is the source of the 22 T cell receptor beta chains below, sequenced in a study of regulatory T cells in long-lasting Graves disease. Sample time point: persistent/refractory GD, antithyroid drugs over 5 years with positive TRAb. There was RNA extracted from PBMCs, and the TCR library was made from it. Investigators prepared the TCR beta libraries by applying iRepertoire HTBI primers and Arm-PCR of CDR3 regions. TCRdb re-called the multiplex PCR reads through MiXCR, storing one row per CDR3 protein. The sample shows roughly 500,000 distinct CDR3 sequences, around 21% of them seen only once. Sequences were derived from peripheral blood mononuclear cells (PBMCs), sampled when the disease was refractory, from a patient treated with antithyroid drugs. These receptors were taken from a female donor with Graves disease.

The chain has TRBV20-1 and TRBJ1-1; D is uncertain. Trimming removed 0 bases from V and 3 bases from J, with 17 bases in between. CDR1 DFQATT and CDR2 SNEGSKA come from the germline V gene (reference sequence). The CDR3 is made up of 16 amino acids. The CDR3 loop reads CSARDRRRMGDTEAFF. CDR3 in DNA: TGCAGTGCTAGAGATAGGCGGCGGATGGGAGACACTGAAGCTTTCTTT.

This chain uses TRBV7-9 with TRBJ1-1; TRBD1 might be the D (6 bases). CDR3 length equals 14 residues. Trimming pared 4 bases from V and 0 bases from J, leaving 9 bases between. The germline V gene has CDR1 SEHNR and CDR2 FQNEAQ (reference sequence). The CDR3, as DNA: TGTGCCAGCAGCTATCAGGGGTTGAACACTGAAGCTTTCTTT. Its protein is CASSYQGLNTEAFF.

The genes are TRBV7-9 and TRBJ2-2; 10 bases line up with TRBD1. Germline CDR1 is SEHNR and CDR2 is FQNEAQ (reference sequence). After removal of 4 bases from V and 5 bases from J, the junction contained 1 base not matched to a gene. The CDR3 is 14 amino acids. In DNA, the CDR3 is TGTGCCAGCAGCTGGGGACAGGGGACCGGGGAGCTGTTTTTT. It specifies CASSWGQGTGELFF. Based on the CDR3 plus reference TRBV7-9 and TRBJ2-2, the full variable domain is DTGVSQNPRHKITKRGQNVTFRCDPISEHNRLYWYRQTLGQGPEFLTYFQNEAQLEKSRLLSDRFSAERPKGSFSTLEIQRTEQGDSAMYLCASSWGQGTGELFFGEGSRLTVL.

This clonotype was detected a few times. A much larger clone differs by one base, so this may be a read error. This CDR3 is CASSQTDYEQCF. Written as DNA, the CDR3 is TGTGCCAGCAGCCAGACAGATTACGAGCAGTGCTTC. The genes are TRBV14 and TRBJ2-7; maybe TRBD1 (5 bases). The CDR3 has 12 residues. The V gene's germline CDR1 is SGHDN and CDR2 FVKESK.

This clonotype was recorded many times. The chain uses TRBV28 and TRBJ1-4, with a weak D call TRBD1 (6 bases). Germline V gives CDR1 MDHEN, CDR2 SYDVKM. This CDR3 has 17 amino acids. Trimming pared 6 bases from V and 0 bases from J, leaving 17 bases between. The CDR3 loop is CASSSTQGPATNEKLFF. CDR3 sequence (DNA): TGTGCCAGCAGCTCTACCCAGGGGCCTGCAACTAATGAAAAACTGTTTTTT.

This clonotype was seen at least ten times. Germline is not matched at one junction end, which may reflect a read error. This chain joins TRBV28 and TRBJ2-5, with TRBD2 matching 8 bases. The CDR3 runs to 12 residues. The germline CDR1 and CDR2 sequences are MDHEN and SYDVKM. The CDR3, as DNA: TGTGCCAGCAGGGCAGCGGGAGAGGGGGTGGACTTC. Protein sequence: CASRAAGEGVDF.

The gene calls are TRBV11-1 and TRBJ2-1; the D is unclear. This CDR3 has 12 residues. CDR1 is SGHAT and CDR2 is FQDESV in the germline V gene (reference sequence). V lost 4 bases to trimming and J lost 8 bases, with 9 bases between them. The CDR3 DNA follows: TGTGCCAGCAGCTACGACATTTATGAGCAGTTCTTC. The encoded protein is CASSYDIYEQFF.

The V gene is TRBV19, the J gene TRBJ1-1, with a weak D call TRBD1 (6 bases). This CDR3 is built from 14 residues. The V and J ends lost 1 base and 1 base respectively, with 7 bases between them. Germline V lookup: CDR1 LNHDA, CDR2 SQIVND (reference sequence). CDR3 coding DNA: TGTGCCAGTAGTATAGCGGGACAGAACACTGAAGCTTTCTTT. Its translation is CASSIAGQNTEAFF.

This clonotype has at least ten counts. The chain has TRBV6-1 and TRBJ1-1; TRBD1 agrees at 7 bases. The CDR3 consists of 14 residues. From germline, CDR1 is MNHNS and CDR2 SASEGT. With 6 bases clipped from V and 7 bases from J, the junction kept 11 bases outside the gene matches. This CDR3 reads CASRSQGVEGEAFF. In DNA form, the CDR3 reads TGTGCCAGCAGGTCCCAGGGGGTAGAGGGTGAAGCTTTCTTT.

Notes on this clonotype: A read error is possible here, since a much larger clone lies one base away. The chain is built from TRBV6-9 and TRBJ2-7, with a weak D call TRBD2 (6 bases). The last part of the DNA fits TRBJ2-1 better; the J call may be wrong. The germline CDR1 and CDR2 sequences are MNHGY and SVAAGI. This CDR3 is built from 14 residues. As DNA, the CDR3 is TGTGCCAGCAGTTCAGACGGAGGGAAGTACGAGCAGTTCTTC. Translation: CASSSDGGKYEQFF.

The rearrangement uses TRBV5-8 and TRBJ1-5; possibly TRBD1 for D (5 bases). In germline, CDR1 is SGHTS, CDR2 YDEGEE. Between the trimmed V and J ends, which lost 2 bases and 4 bases, there was a span of 10 bases. There are 14 residues in the CDR3. CDR3 nucleotide sequence: TGTGCCAGCAGCTTTCGGGGCAAAAATCAGCCCCAGCATTTT. Protein product: CASSFRGKNQPQHF.

This clonotype has at least ten counts. The chain uses TRBV5-1 and TRBJ2-7, with D possibly TRBD1 on 5 matching bases. The V end was cut by 4 bases, the J end by 2 bases, with 13 bases between. This CDR3 comprises 14 residues. The germline V gene has CDR1 SGHRS and CDR2 YFSETQ. This CDR3 reads CASSRAGSTYEQYF. The CDR3 coding sequence is TGCGCCAGCAGCAGGGCAGGGTCCACCTACGAGCAGTACTTC.

This chain joins TRBV25-1 and TRBJ2-7, with D unresolved. The germline CDR1 and CDR2 sequences are MGHDK and SYGVNS. The CDR3 contains 15 residues. Between the trimmed V and J ends, which lost 1 base and 0 bases, there was a span of 10 bases. The CDR3 DNA reads as TGTGCCAGCAGTGAATTAGGCATGAGCTCCTACGAGCAGTACTTC. This codes for CASSELGMSSYEQYF.

This clonotype was found a few times. The gene calls are TRBV6-9 and TRBJ2-5, with 8 bases lining up with TRBD1. Germline V gives CDR1 MNHGY, CDR2 SVAAGI. The CDR3 extends over 16 amino acids. V lost 4 bases and J lost 2; bases outside the gene matches: 9. The CDR3 DNA is TGTGCCAGCAGTTTGAGGACAGGGAACGGGCAAGAGACCCAGTACTTC. Protein: CASSLRTGNGQETQYF.

In its sample, this clonotype was seen a few times. A far bigger clonotype differs at one base, so this is likely a read error. V and J are TRBV28 and TRBJ1-1; D gene ambiguous. The length of the CDR3 is 12 residues. Germline lookup yields CDR1 MDHEN and CDR2 SYDVKM. This CDR3 reads CASSFSNTEASF. Written as DNA, the CDR3 is TGTGCCAGCAGTTTTTCGAACACTGAAGCTTCCTTT.

A single count supports this clonotype. This sequence joins TRBV28 and TRBJ2-1, with 7 bases matching TRBD1. Unmatched junction bases numbered 17, after V lost 5 bases and J lost 4 bases. Germline V lookup: CDR1 MDHEN, CDR2 SYDVKM. This CDR3 is built from 18 residues. The CDR3 sequence: CASSQWVLGTEHYNEQFF. In nucleotides, the CDR3 is TGTGCCAGCAGTCAGTGGGTTCTTGGGACAGAACATTACAATGAGCAGTTCTTC. The whole variable domain, remainder taken from reference TRBV28 and TRBJ2-1, is DVKVTQSSRYLVKRTGEKVFLECVQDMDHENMFWYRQDPGLGLRLIYFSYDVKMKEKGDIPEGYSVSREKKERFSLILESASTNQTSMYLCASSQWVLGTEHYNEQFFGPGTRLTVL.

The chain employs TRBV7-9 and TRBJ2-7, with TRBD2 identical over 7 bases. Germline CDR1 and CDR2: SEHNR and FQNEAQ (reference sequence). The CDR3 consists of 15 residues. The junction had 6 bases not matched to a gene; V was cut back by 3 bases and J by 1 base. The CDR3 DNA sequence: TGTGCCAGCAGCTTGTCGGGGGGACTTTCCTACGAGCAGTACTTC. Its protein product is CASSLSGGLSYEQYF. Based on the CDR3 plus reference TRBV7-9 and TRBJ2-7, the full variable domain is DTGVSQNPRHKITKRGQNVTFRCDPISEHNRLYWYRQTLGQGPEFLTYFQNEAQLEKSRLLSDRFSAERPKGSFSTLEIQRTEQGDSAMYLCASSLSGGLSYEQYFGPGTRLTVT.

The rearrangement links TRBV6-5 to TRBJ2-5, with D perhaps matching TRBD1 (6 bases). Trimming removed 0 bases at V and 5 bases at J, with 28 bases between. The CDR3 is 20 residues long. Per the germline V gene, CDR1 is MNHEY and CDR2 is SVGAGI. CDR3 sequence: CASSYSKGEDRKISRETQYF. CDR3 nucleotides: TGTGCCAGCAGTTACTCGAAGGGCGAGGACAGAAAAATTTCACGGGAGACCCAGTACTTC.

CDR3 nucleotide sequence: TGTGCCAGTAGTACGGGACAGGGGACCTACGAGCAGTACTTC. This encodes CASSTGQGTYEQYF. V and J are TRBV19 and TRBJ2-7; 10 bases map to TRBD1. CDR1 and CDR2 (germline): LNHDA, SQIVND (reference sequence). V lost 4 bases to trimming and J lost 2 bases; unmatched junction nucleotides: 2. This CDR3 region has 14 residues.

There are a few counts of this clonotype. This chain links TRBV12-3 or TRBV12-4 with TRBJ2-1; 7 nucleotides line up with TRBD1. CDR3 size: 15 residues. V lost 6 bases to trimming and J lost 6 bases; unmatched junction nucleotides: 11. CDR3 sequence (DNA): TGTGCCAGCAGCCTGACAGGGTGGGAGAGCAATGAGCAGTTCTTC. Translation: CASSLTGWESNEQFF.

The sample holds a few counts of this clonotype. The chain links TRBV5-1 to TRBJ1-1, with D possibly TRBD1 on 5 matching bases. The V end lost 1 base, the J end lost 1 base, and 14 bases lay between the germline ends. CDR3 length: 16 amino acids. Per germline, CDR1 SGHRS and CDR2 YFSETQ. CDR3 nucleotide sequence: TGCGCCAGCAGCTTGATTCCGCACGACAGGAACACTGAAGCTTTCTTT. As protein: CASSLIPHDRNTEAFF.

This clonotype was seen ten or more times. The chain has TRBV28 and TRBJ2-7, with D maybe TRBD1 (6 bases). V lost 10 bases and J lost 2, with 18 bases in between. The CDR3 has 14 residues. CDR1 is MDHEN, CDR2 SYDVKM, per germline. The CDR3 region has the DNA TGTGCCACGCTCGCGCCAGGGGTGACCTACGAGCAGTACTTC. It is translated as CATLAPGVTYEQYF.